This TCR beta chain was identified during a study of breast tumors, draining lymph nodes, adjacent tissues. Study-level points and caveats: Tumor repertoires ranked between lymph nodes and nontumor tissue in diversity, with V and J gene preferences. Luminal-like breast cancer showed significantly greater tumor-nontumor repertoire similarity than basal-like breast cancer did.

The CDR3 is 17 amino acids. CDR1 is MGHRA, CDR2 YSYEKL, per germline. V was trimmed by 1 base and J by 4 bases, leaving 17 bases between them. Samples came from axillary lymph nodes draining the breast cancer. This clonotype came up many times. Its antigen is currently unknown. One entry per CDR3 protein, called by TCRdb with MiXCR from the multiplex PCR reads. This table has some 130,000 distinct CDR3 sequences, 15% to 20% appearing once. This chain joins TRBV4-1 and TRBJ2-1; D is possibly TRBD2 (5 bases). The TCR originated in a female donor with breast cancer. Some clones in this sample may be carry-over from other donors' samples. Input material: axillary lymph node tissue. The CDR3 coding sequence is TGCGCCAGCAGCCAAGCCCATAACACGGGGATATACAATGAGCAGTTCTTC. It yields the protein CASSQAHNTGIYNEQFF.